The 14 T cell receptor beta chains below all came from one sample that was sequenced in a study of blood T cell repertoires in COVID-19. Profiled with immunoSEQ multiplex PCR; TCRdb holds only in-frame clones, not every one. The profile shows tens of thousands of clones, roughly 76% of them singletons. The sequencing sample was made of peripheral blood. The receptors shown here come from a man older than 75 with COVID-19, enrolled during active disease.

In its sample, this clone was seen a few times. The chain has TRBV15 and TRBJ1-5; no clear D gene. Germline loops: CDR1 LNHNV, CDR2 YYDKDF (reference sequence). V shed 1 base and J shed 7 bases, with 5 bases lying between them. The CDR3 consists of 12 residues. The CDR3 coding sequence is TGTGCCACCAGCAGAGCGGGGCAGCCCCAGCATTTT. Translating it yields CATSRAGQPQHF.

V gene TRBV6-1 combines with J gene TRBJ1-4; D is uncertain. Trimming removed 3 bases from V and 10 bases from J, with 12 bases in between. Germline V CDR1 and CDR2: MNHNS, SASEGT. The CDR3 covers 13 residues. The CDR3 reads CASSEIGVGKLFF. The CDR3 coding sequence is TGTGCCAGCAGTGAGATCGGGGTTGGAAAACTGTTTTTT.

The rearrangement joins TRBV2 to TRBJ2-3; maybe TRBD2 (6 bases). Deletions cut 7 bases from V and 2 bases from J, with 13 bases between. The CDR3 is 14 amino acids. Germline CDR1 SNHLY, CDR2 FYNNEI. CDR3 nucleotides: TGTGCCAGCACCCCGGGGGTCTCCACAGATACGCAGTATTTT. Protein product: CASTPGVSTDTQYF.

The chain has TRBV11-1 and TRBJ1-2; D possibly corresponds to TRBD1 (6 bases). This CDR3 is 15 amino acids long. Trimming cost V 5 bases and J 4 bases, with 17 bases left between them. The germline V gene has CDR1 SGHAT and CDR2 FQDESV (reference sequence). Here the CDR3 reads CASSETGNWGYGYTF. The CDR3 DNA reads as TGTGCCAGCAGCGAAACAGGGAACTGGGGCTATGGCTACACCTTC.

This sequence joins TRBV5-4 and TRBJ2-6; D gene ambiguous. The ends were cut back, 1 base at V and 0 bases at J, with 2 bases in the middle. The CDR3 has 14 residues. CDR1 is SGHNT and CDR2 is YYREEE in the germline V gene (reference sequence). Written as DNA, the CDR3 is TGTGCCAGCAGCTTGCTCTCTGGGGCCAACGTCCTGACTTTC. Amino acid sequence: CASSLLSGANVLTF.

This chain links TRBV19 with TRBJ1-6; D is uncertain. Trimming took off 6 bases at V and 4 bases at J, with 13 bases between the two ends. The CDR3 spans 15 residues. The germline V gene encodes CDR1 LNHDA and CDR2 SQIVND (reference sequence). For the CDR3, the DNA is TGTGCCAGTAGCCGAAGTTCGGGGTATAATTCACCCCTCCACTTT. Its translation is CASSRSSGYNSPLHF.

J is TRBJ2-7 and V is TRBV6-1; D is unresolved. The V gene lost 3 bases and the J gene lost 0 bases, with 12 bases spanning the gap. The CDR3 is made up of 15 amino acids. Germline CDR1 MNHNS, CDR2 SASEGT. CDR3 in amino acids: CASSDGPQSSYEQYF. Here the CDR3 DNA reads TGTGCCAGCAGTGATGGGCCCCAGAGCTCCTACGAGCAGTACTTC.

CDR3 sequence reads: CASSQAGTGNYGYTF. Here the CDR3 DNA reads TGTGCCAGCAGCCAAGCCGGGACAGGGAACTATGGCTACACCTTC. The chain joins TRBV3-1 (or the pseudogene TRBV3-2) to TRBJ1-2; 9 nucleotides agree with TRBD1. The trim removed 1 base at V and 2 bases at J, leaving 2 bases unmatched. Looked up from germline, CDR1 is LGHDT and CDR2 is YNNKEL (reference sequence). This CDR3 has 15 residues.

The rearrangement joins TRBV3-1 (or the pseudogene TRBV3-2) to TRBJ1-6; 11 bases match TRBD1. The CDR3 is 16 amino acids. CDR1 is LGHDT, CDR2 YNNKEL, per germline (reference sequence). The V gene end was trimmed by 4 bases and the J gene end by 9 bases; junction bases not matched to a gene: 8. The CDR3 is CASSLGTGTGGSPLHF. CDR3 bases: TGTGCCAGCAGCCTCGGGACCGGGACAGGGGGTTCACCCCTCCACTTT.

V usage is TRBV19 and J usage is TRBJ2-7; D is possibly TRBD2 (5 bases). V was shortened by 2 bases and J by 5 bases, with 7 bases between the two germline ends. Germline loops: CDR1 LNHDA, CDR2 SQIVND (reference sequence). The CDR3 contains 12 residues. CDR3 nucleotides: TGTGCCAGTAGTATACCCGGGAACGAGCAGTACTTC. Its translation is CASSIPGNEQYF.

The chain recombines TRBV5-1 with TRBJ1-1; 10 bases match TRBD1. The CDR3 runs 14 residues. V was pared by 4 bases and J by 7 bases, with 7 bases of the junction left unmatched. Germline CDR1 reads SGHRS; CDR2 reads YFSETQ. As DNA, the CDR3 is TGCGCCAGCAGCAGGGACAGGGGAGGAGGTGAAGCTTTCTTT. Residues: CASSRDRGGGEAFF.

The V call is TRBV11-3, the J call TRBJ2-3; 9 bases map to TRBD2. The V gene's germline CDR1 is SGHNT and CDR2 YENEEA. The CDR3 is made up of 16 amino acids. The trim removed 1 base at V and 2 bases at J, leaving 4 bases unmatched. CDR3 sequence reads: CASSLGSSGTTDTQYF. The CDR3 nucleotides are TGTGCCAGCAGCTTAGGTTCTAGCGGGACCACAGATACGCAGTATTTT.

This chain uses TRBV27 with TRBJ2-6; D uncertain. Germline loops: CDR1 MNHEY, CDR2 SMNVEV (reference sequence). This CDR3 is built from 16 residues. Trimming left V 5 bases short and J 0 bases short, with 11 bases between. The CDR3 DNA is TGTGCCAGCAGTACCCCAGGCGTCTCTGGGGCCAACGTCCTGACTTTC. Protein product: CASSTPGVSGANVLTF.

This clone was seen a single time. The CDR3 coding sequence is TGTGCCAGCAGTTTTACAGGGGTTAATAATGAAAAACTGTTTTTT. Translation gives CASSFTGVNNEKLFF. This chain connects TRBV28 to TRBJ1-4; the match to TRBD1 covers 7 bases. The J segment lost 4 bases and the V segment lost 3 bases, leaving 5 bases of the junction unmatched. Germline V gene data show CDR1 as MDHEN and CDR2 as SYDVKM. The CDR3 is made up of 15 amino acids.